This TCR beta chain was recovered during a study of T cells in Graves' hyperthyroidism and ophthalmopathy. Amplified TCR beta CDR3 regions derived from RNA transcripts. The HTBI primer set was used in a first-round RT-PCR of the TCR CDR3. TCRdb re-called the multiplex PCR reads with MiXCR, one entry per CDR3 protein. The sample includes approximately 420,000 distinct CDR3 sequences, roughly 13% of them seen just once. This clonotype was seen many times. Its matching antigen is unknown. Trimming left V 0 bases short and J 5 bases short, with 14 bases between. The CDR3 runs to 16 residues. In germline, CDR1 is MNHEY, CDR2 SVGAGI. Study-level points and caveats: Expanded thyroid clonotypes (above 0.001) were mostly also found in blood.

Patients were aged 18 to 65, had disease duration under 2 months, and had newly diagnosed hyperthyroidism. The rearrangement uses TRBV6-5 and TRBJ2-1; perhaps TRBD2 as D (6 bases). Specimen: blood. This TCR was recovered from a woman aged 18-30 years with Graves' hyperthyroidism. CDR3 DNA sequence: TGTGCCAGCAGTTACTCGAGGAGGGGCATAAACAATGAGCAGTTCTTC. It specifies CASSYSRRGINNEQFF.